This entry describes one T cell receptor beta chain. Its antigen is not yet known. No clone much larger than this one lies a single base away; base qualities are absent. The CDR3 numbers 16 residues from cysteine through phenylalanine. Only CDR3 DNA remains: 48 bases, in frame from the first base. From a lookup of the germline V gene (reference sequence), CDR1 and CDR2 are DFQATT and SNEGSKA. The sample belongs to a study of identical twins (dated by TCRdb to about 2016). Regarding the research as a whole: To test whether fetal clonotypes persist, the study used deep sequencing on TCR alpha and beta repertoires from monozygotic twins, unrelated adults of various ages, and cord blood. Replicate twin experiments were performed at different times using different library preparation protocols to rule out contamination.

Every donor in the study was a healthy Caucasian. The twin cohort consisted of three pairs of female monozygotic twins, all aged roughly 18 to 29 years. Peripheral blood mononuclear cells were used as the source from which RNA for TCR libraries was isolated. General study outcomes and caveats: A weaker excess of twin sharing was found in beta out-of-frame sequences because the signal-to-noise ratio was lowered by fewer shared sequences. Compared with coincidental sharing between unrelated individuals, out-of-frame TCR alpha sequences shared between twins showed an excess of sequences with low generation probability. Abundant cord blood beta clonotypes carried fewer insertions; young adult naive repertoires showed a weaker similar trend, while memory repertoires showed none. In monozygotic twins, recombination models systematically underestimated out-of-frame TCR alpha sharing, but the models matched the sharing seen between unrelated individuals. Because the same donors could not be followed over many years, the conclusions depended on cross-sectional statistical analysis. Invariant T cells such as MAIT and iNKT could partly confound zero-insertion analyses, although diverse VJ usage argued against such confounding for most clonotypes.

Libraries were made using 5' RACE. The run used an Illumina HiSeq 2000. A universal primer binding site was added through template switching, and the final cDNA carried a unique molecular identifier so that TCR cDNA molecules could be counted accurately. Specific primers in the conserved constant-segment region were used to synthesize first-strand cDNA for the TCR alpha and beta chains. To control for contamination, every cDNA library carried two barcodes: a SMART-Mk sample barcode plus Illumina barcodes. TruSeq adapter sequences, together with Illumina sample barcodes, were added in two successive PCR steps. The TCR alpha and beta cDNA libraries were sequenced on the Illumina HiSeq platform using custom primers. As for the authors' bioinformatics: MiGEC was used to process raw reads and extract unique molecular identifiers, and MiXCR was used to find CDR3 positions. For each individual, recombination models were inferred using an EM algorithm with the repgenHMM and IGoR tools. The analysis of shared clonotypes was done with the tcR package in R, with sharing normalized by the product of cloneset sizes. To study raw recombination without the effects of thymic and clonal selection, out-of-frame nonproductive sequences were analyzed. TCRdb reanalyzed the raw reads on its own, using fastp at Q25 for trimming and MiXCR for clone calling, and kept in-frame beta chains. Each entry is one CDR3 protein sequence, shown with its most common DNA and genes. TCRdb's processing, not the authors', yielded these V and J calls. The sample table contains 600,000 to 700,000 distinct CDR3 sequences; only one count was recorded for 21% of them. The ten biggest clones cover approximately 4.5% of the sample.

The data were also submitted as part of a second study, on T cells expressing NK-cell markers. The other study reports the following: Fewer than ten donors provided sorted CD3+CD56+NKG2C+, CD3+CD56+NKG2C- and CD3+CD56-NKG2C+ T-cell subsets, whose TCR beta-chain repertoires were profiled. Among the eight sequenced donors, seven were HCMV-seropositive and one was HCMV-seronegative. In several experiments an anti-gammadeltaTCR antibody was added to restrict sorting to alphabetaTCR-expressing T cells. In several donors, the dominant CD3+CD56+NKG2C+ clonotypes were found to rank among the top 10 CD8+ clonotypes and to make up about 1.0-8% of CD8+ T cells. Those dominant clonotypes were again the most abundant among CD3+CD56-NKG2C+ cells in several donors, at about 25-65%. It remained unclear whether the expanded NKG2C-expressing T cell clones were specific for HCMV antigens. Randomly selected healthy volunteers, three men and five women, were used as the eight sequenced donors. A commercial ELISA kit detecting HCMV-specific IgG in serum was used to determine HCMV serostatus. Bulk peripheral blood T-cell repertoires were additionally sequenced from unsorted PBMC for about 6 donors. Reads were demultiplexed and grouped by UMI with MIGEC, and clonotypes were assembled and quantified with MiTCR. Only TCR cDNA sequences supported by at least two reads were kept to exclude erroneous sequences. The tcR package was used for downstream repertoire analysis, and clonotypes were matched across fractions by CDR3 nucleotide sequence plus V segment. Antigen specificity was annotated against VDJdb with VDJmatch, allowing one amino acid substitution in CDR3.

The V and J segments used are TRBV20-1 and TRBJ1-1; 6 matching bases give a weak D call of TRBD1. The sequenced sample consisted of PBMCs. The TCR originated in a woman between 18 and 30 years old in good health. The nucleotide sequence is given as TGCAGGCCTTCGCCAGGGGTAAGGAATTGGGACACTGAAGCTTTCTTT. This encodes CRPSPGVRNWDTEAFF.